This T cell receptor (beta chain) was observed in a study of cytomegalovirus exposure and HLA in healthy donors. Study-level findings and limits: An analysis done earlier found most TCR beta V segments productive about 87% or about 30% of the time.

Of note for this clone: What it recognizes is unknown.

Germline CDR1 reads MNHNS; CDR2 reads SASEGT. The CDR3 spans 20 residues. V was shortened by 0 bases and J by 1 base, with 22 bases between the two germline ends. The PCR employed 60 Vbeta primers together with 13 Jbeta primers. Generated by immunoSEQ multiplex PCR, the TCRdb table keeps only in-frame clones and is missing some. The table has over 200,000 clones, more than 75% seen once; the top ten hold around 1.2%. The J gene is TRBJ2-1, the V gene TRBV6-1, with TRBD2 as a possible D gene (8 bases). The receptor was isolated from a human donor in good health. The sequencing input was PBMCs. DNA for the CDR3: TGTGCCAGCAGTGAAGCGGGAAAACTGGTAGCGGGACAGTCCTACAATGAGCAGTTCTTC. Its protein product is CASSEAGKLVAGQSYNEQFF.